The source of this TCR beta chain is a study of shared T cell receptors in the human thymus (dated by TCRdb to about 2021). With respect to the entire study: The study examined how the human thymus generates shared, self-reactive T-cell receptor alpha chains.

To prepare the library, the immunoSEQ multiplex PCR assay was applied. TCRdb took this table from immuneACCESS and kept in-frame rearrangements with V and J called. Such tables lack part of the clones; where checked against another copy, unresolved V genes explain under half of the gap, and the rest is unexplained. Within this sample are about 380,000 clones, with about 95% of them counted one time only. The ten largest clones represent approximately 0.02% of the sample. In regard to this clone: No cognate antigen has been identified for it. Qualities for individual bases were not recorded, and no much larger clone is one base off.

There are 14 amino acids in the CDR3, from cysteine to phenylalanine inclusive. The DNA shown is the 42-base CDR3, in frame from base 1. The trim is 5 bases for V and 3 bases for J, with a gap of 13 bases between the germline ends. CDR1 and CDR2, looked up from the germline V gene, are MDHEN and SYDVKM. The TCR comes from a human donor. The rearrangement joined TRBV28 to TRBJ2-5, and the D gene may be TRBD1, 5 bases matching. The sample was thymocytes. In nucleotide form, the sequence is TGTGCCAGCAGTAGCAGGGATGATAAAGAGACCCAGTACTTC. This gives the protein CASSSRDDKETQYF.